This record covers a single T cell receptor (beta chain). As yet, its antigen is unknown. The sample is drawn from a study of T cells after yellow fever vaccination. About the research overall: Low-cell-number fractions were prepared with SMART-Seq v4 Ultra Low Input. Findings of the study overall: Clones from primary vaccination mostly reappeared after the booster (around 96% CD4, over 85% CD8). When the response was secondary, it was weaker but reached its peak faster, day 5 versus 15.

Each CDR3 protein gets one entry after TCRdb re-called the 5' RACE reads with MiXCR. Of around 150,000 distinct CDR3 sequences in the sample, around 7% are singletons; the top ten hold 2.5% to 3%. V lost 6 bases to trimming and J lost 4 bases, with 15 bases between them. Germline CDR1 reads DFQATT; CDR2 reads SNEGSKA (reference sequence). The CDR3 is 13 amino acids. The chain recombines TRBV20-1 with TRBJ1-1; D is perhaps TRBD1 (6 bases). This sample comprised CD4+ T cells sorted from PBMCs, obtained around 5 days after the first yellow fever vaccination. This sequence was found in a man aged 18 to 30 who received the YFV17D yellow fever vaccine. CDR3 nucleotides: TGCAGTGCCCGAGGGGGTTCGGGCACTGAAGCTTTCTTT. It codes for CSARGGSGTEAFF.